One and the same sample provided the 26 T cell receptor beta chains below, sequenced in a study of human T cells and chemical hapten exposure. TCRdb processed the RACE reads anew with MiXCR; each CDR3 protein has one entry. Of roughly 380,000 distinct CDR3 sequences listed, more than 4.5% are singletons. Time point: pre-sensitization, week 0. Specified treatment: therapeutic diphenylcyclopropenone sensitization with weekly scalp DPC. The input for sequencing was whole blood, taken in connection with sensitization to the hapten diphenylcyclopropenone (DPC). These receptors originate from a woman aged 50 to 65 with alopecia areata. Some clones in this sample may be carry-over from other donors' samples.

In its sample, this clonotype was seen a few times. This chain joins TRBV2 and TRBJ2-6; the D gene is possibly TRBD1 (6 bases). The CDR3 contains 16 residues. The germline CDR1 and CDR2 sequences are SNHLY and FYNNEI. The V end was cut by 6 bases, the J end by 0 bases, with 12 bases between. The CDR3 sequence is CASSADRSSGANVLTF. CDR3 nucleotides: TGTGCCAGCAGCGCGGACAGAAGCTCTGGGGCCAACGTCCTGACTTTC.

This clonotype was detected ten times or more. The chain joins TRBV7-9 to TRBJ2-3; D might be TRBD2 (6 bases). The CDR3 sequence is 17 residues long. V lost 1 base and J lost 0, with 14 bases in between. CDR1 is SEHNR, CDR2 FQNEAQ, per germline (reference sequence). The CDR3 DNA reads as TGTGCCAGCAGCTTAGTTCCGGCGGGGCCTAGCACAGATACGCAGTATTTT. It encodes CASSLVPAGPSTDTQYF.

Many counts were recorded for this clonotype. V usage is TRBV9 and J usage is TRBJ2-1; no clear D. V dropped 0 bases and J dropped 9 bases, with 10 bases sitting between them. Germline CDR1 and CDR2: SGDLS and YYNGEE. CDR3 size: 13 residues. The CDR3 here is CASSVGIGFEQFF. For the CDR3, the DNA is TGTGCCAGCAGCGTAGGTATAGGTTTTGAGCAGTTCTTC.

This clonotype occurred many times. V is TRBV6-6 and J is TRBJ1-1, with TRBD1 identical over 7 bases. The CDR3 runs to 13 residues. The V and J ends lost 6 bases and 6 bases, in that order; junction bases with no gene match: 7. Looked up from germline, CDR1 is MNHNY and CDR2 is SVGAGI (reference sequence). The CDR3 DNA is TGTGCCAGCAGCCAGGGGGGAGGGGCTGAAGCTTTCTTT. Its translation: CASSQGGGAEAFF.

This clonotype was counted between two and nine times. The CDR3 protein is CASTAGLAGVWFF. CDR3 bases: TGTGCCAGCACCGCGGGACTAGCGGGCGTTTGGTTCTTC. This chain uses TRBV28 with TRBJ2-1; 12 bases fit TRBD2. The CDR3 has 13 residues. V was pared by 7 bases and J by 15 bases, with 10 bases of the junction left unmatched. Germline assignment: CDR1 MDHEN and CDR2 SYDVKM.

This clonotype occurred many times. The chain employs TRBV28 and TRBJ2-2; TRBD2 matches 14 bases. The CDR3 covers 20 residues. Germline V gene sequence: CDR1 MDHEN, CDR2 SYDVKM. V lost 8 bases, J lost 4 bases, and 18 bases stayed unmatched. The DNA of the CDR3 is TGTGCCAGCTGCCGACAGCCAGGGGGACTAGCGGGAGTGGGCACCGGGGAGCTGTTTTTT. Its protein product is CASCRQPGGLAGVGTGELFF.

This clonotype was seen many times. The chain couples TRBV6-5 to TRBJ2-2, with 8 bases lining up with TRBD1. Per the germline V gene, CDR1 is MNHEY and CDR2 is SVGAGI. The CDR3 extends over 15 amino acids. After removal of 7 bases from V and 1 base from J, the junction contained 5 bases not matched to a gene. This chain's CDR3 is CASTQGQGNTGELFF. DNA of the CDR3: TGTGCCAGCACCCAAGGACAGGGGAACACCGGGGAGCTGTTTTTT.

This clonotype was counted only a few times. CDR3 sequence (DNA): TGTGCCAGCAGCGCCTGGGAGAATCAGCCCCAGCATTTT. Residues: CASSAWENQPQHF. This chain connects TRBV9 to TRBJ1-5; D is uncertain. The V and J ends lost 3 bases and 4 bases respectively, with 8 bases between them. CDR1 is SGDLS, CDR2 YYNGEE, per germline. This CDR3 spans 13 amino acids. Combining the CDR3 with reference TRBV9 and TRBJ1-5 gives the whole variable domain DSGVTQTPKHLITATGQRVTLRCSPRSGDLSVYWYQQSLDQGLQFLIQYYNGEERAKGNILERFSAQQFPDLHSELNLSSLELGDSALYFCASSAWENQPQHFGDGTRLSIL.

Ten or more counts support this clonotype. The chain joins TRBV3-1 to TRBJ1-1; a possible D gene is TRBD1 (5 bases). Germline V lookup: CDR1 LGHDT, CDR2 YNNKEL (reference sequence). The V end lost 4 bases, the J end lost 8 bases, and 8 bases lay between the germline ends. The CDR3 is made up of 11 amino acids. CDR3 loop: CASSLGVEAFF. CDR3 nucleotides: TGTGCCAGCAGCCTAGGGGTGGAAGCTTTCTTT.

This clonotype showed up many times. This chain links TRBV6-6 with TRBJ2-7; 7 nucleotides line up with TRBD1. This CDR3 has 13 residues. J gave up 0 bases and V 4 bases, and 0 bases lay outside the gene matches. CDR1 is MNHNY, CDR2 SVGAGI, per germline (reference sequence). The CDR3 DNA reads TGTGCCAGCAGTTGGGACAGCTCCTACGAGCAGTACTTC. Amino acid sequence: CASSWDSSYEQYF.

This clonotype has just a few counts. The CDR3 here is CASSALTTVAAKSYTF. The CDR3 coding sequence is TGTGCCAGCAGTGCCCTAACGACAGTGGCGGCGAAAAGCTACACCTTC. This chain links TRBV6-5 with TRBJ1-2; D is perhaps TRBD1 (5 bases). The CDR3 consists of 16 residues. CDR1 MNHEY and CDR2 SVGAGI come from the germline V gene. V shed 5 bases and J shed 9 bases, with 25 bases lying between them.

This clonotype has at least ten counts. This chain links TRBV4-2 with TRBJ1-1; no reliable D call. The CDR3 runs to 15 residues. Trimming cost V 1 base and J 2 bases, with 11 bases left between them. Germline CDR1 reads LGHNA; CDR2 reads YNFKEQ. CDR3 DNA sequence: TGTGCCAGCAGCCAAGGTCCTGCGGTCAACACTGAAGCTTTCTTT. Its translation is CASSQGPAVNTEAFF.

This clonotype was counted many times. The DNA of the CDR3 is TGTGCCAGCAGCTTACTTGGGACGGCACCCAGAGAGCAGTACTTC. Its protein is CASSLLGTAPREQYF. The rearrangement joins TRBV7-2 to TRBJ2-7, with D possibly called TRBD1 or TRBD2 (5 bases each). Germline V gives CDR1 SGHTA, CDR2 FQGNSA. Trimming removed 2 bases from V and 7 bases from J, with 18 bases in between. The CDR3 sequence is 15 residues long.

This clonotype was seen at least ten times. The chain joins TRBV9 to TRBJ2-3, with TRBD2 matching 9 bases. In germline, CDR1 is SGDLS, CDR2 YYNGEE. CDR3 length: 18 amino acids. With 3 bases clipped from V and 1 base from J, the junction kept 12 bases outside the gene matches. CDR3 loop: CASSGPSQREVGTDTQYF. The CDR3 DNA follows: TGTGCCAGCAGCGGGCCATCCCAGCGGGAGGTGGGCACAGATACGCAGTATTTT.

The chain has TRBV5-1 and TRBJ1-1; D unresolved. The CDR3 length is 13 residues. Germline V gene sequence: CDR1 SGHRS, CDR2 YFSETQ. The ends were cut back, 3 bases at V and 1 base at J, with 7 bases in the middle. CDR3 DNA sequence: TGCGCCAGCAGCTGGTTGTCGAACACTGAAGCTTTCTTT. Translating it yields CASSWLSNTEAFF.

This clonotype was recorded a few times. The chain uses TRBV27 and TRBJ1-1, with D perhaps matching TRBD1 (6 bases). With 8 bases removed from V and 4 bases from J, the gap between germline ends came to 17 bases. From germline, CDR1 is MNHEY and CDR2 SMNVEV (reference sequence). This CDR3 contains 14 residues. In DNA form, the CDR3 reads TGTGCCAGCTGGTCAGGGGAAATCGGCACTGAAGCTTTCTTT. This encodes CASWSGEIGTEAFF.

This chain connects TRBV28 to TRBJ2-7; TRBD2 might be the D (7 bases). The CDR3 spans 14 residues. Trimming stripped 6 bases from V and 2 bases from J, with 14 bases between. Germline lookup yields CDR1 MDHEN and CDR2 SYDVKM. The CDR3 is CASRNGGPAYEQYF. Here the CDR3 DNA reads TGTGCCAGCAGGAACGGGGGGCCCGCCTACGAGCAGTACTTC.

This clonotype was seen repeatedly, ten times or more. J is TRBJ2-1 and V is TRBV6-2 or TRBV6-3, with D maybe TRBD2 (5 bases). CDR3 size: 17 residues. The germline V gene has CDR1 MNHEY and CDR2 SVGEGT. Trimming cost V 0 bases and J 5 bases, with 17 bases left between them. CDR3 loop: CASSYSTVRVIHNEQFF. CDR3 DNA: TGTGCCAGCAGTTACTCGACGGTGAGGGTGATCCACAATGAGCAGTTCTTC.

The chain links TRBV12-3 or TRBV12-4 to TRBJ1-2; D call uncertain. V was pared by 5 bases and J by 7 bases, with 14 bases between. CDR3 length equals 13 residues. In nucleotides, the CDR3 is TGTGCCAGCAGTCATCATCGGGTTCCTGGCTACACCTTC. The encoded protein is CASSHHRVPGYTF.

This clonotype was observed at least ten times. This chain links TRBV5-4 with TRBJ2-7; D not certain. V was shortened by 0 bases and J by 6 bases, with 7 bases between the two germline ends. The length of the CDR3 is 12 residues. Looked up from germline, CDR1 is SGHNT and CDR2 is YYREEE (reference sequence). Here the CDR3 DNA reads TGTGCCAGCAGCTTGGAAGTTGGCGAGCAGTACTTC. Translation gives CASSLEVGEQYF.

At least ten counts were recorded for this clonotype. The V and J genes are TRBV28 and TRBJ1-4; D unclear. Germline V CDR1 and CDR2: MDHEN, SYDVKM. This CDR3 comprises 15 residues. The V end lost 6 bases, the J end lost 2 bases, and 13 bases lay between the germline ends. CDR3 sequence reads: CASSSLGRTNEKLFF. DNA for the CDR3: TGTGCCAGCAGCTCCTTGGGCAGGACTAATGAAAAACTGTTTTTT. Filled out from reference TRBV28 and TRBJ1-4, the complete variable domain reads DVKVTQSSRYLVKRTGEKVFLECVQDMDHENMFWYRQDPGLGLRLIYFSYDVKMKEKGDIPEGYSVSREKKERFSLILESASTNQTSMYLCASSSLGRTNEKLFFGSGTQLSVL.

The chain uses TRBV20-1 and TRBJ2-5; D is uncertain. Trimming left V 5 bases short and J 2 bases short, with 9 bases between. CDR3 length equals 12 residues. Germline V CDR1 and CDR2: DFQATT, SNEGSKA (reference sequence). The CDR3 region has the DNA TGCAGTGCTCCTCACCTACAAGAGACCCAGTACTTC. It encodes CSAPHLQETQYF.

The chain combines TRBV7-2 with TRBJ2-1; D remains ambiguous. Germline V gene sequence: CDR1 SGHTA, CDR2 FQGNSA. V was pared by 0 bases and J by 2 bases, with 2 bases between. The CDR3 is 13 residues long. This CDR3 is CASSLAAYNEQFF. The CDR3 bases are TGTGCCAGCAGCTTAGCGGCCTACAATGAGCAGTTCTTC.

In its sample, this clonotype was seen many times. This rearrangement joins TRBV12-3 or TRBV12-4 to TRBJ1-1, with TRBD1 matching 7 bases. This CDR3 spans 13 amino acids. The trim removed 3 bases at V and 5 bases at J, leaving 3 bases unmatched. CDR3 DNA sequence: TGTGCCAGCAGTTTGAAGGGGGCAACTGAAGCTTTCTTT. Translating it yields CASSLKGATEAFF.

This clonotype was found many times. CDR3 DNA: TGCGCCAGCAGCTTGTTACCGGGAGCCCAAGAGACCCAGTACTTC. It encodes CASSLLPGAQETQYF. The chain joins TRBV5-1 to TRBJ2-5; possibly TRBD2 for D (6 bases). Deletions cut 1 base from V and 1 base from J, with 11 bases between. CDR1 and CDR2 (germline): SGHRS, YFSETQ. CDR3 size: 15 residues.

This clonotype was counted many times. The chain's CDR3 is CAISADIALNTEAFF. The CDR3 region has the DNA TGTGCCATCAGTGCCGACATCGCATTGAACACTGAAGCTTTCTTT. The chain employs TRBV10-3 and TRBJ1-1; D gene uncertain. Trimming took off 4 bases at V and 0 bases at J, with 12 bases between the two ends. Germline values: CDR1 ENHRY, CDR2 SYGVKD. The CDR3 consists of 15 residues.